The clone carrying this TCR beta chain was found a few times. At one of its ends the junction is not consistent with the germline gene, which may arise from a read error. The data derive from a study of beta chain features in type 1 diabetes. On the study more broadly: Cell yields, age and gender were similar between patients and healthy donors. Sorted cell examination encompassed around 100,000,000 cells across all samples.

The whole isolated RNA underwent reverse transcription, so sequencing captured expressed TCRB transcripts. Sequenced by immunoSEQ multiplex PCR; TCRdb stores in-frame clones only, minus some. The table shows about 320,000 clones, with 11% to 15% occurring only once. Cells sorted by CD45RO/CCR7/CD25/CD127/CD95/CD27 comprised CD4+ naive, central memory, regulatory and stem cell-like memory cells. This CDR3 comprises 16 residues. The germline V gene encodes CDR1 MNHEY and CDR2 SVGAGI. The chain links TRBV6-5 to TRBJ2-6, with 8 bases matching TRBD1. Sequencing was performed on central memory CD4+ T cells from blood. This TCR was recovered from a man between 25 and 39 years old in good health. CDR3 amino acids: CAISSRTGPGANVLTF. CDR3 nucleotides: TGTGCCATCAGTTCAAGGACAGGGCCTGGGGCCAACGTCCTGACTTTC.